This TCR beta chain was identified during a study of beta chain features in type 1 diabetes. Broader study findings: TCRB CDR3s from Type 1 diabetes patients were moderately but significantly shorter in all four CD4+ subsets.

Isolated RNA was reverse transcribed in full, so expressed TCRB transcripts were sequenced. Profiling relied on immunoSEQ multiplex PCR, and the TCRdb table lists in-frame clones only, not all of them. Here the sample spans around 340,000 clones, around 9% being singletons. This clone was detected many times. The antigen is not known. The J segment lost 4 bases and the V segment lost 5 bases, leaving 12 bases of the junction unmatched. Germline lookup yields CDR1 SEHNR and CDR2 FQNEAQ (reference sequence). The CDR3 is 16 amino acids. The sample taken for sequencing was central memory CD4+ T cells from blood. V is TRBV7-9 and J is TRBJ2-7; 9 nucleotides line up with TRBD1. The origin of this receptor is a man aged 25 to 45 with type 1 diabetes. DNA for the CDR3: TGTGCCAGCAGCCCACGGCCGGGACAGGGACTTTACGAGCAGTACTTC. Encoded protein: CASSPRPGQGLYEQYF. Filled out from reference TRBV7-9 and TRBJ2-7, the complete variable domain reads DTGVSQNPRHKITKRGQNVTFRCDPISEHNRLYWYRQTLGQGPEFLTYFQNEAQLEKSRLLSDRFSAERPKGSFSTLEIQRTEQGDSAMYLCASSPRPGQGLYEQYFGPGTRLTVT.